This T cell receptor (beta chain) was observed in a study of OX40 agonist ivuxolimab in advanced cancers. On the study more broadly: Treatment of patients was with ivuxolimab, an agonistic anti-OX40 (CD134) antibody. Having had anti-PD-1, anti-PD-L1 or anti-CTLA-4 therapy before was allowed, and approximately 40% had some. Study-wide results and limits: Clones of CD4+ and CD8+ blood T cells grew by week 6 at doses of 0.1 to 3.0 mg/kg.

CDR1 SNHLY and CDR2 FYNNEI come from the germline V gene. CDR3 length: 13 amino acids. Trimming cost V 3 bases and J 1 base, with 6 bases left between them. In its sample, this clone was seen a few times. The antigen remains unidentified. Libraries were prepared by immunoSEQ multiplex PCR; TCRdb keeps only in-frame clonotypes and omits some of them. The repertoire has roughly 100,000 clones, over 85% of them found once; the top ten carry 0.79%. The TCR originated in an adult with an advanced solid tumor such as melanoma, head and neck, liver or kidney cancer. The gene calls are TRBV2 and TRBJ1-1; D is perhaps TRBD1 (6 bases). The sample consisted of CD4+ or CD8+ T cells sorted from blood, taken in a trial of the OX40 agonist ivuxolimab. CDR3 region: CASSDRGNTEAFF. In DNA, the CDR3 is TGTGCCAGCAGTGACAGGGGGAACACTGAAGCTTTCTTT.